This record concerns one TCR beta chain sequence. What it binds is not known. This record comes from a study of siplizumab effects on memory and regulatory T cells. The study's findings and limits: The authors could not assign a naive or memory phenotype to roughly 75-95% of proliferating CD4+ or CD8+ clones. Siplizumab significantly reduced alloreactive sequences traceable to unstimulated CD4+ memory cells.

Germline V gives CDR1 LNHNV, CDR2 YYDKDF (reference sequence). V was cut by 0 bases and J by 0 bases, with 9 bases left in between. The CDR3 totals 15 residues. Sequenced by immunoSEQ multiplex PCR; TCRdb stores in-frame clones only, minus some. Of about 120,000 clones detected, 94% appear once; the ten largest clones hold roughly 1.8%. Sequenced material: non-Treg CD4+ T cells sorted from blood. This clonotype originated in a human donor in good health. The chain combines TRBV15 with TRBJ2-7, with a weak D call TRBD1 (5 bases). In nucleotides, the CDR3 is TGTGCCACCAGCAGAGATGTCAGGGACTCCTACGAGCAGTACTTC. It is translated as CATSRDVRDSYEQYF.